Detailed here is one T cell receptor beta chain. The antigen is unknown. A much larger clone sits a single nucleotide away, making a read error possible. In this CDR3 the conserved last residue, phenylalanine or tryptophan, is missing, so a read error is likely. The table came from immunoSEQ multiplex PCR; TCRdb's copy has only in-frame clones and leaves some out. The sample holds around 45,000 clones, 84% seen once. The data originate from a study of OX40 agonist ivuxolimab in advanced cancers. Background on the study: Enrolled patients in dose escalation had cancers that were hepatocellular carcinoma, melanoma, renal cell or head and neck cancer. Three patients showed partial responses: one hepatocellular carcinoma and two cutaneous melanoma cases.

Study-wide findings and caveats: Not determined was the antigen specificity of the expanded peripheral T cells. The average count of expanded clones was higher among CD8+ T cells than among CD4+.

This CDR3 has 14 amino acids. Germline CDR1 SGHAT, CDR2 FQNNGV. V was pared by 5 bases and J by 4 bases, with 14 bases between. The specimen comprised CD4+ or CD8+ T cells sorted from blood, sampled in a trial of the OX40 agonist ivuxolimab. This chain links TRBV11-2 with TRBJ1-2; D is unresolved. The TCR sequence derives from an adult with an advanced solid tumor such as melanoma, head and neck, liver or kidney cancer. DNA of the CDR3: TGTGCCAGCAGCCCCCCGGAGGGTCGCTATGGCTACACCATC. Protein: CASSPPEGRYGYTI.